Shown below are 16 T cell receptor beta chains from a single sample sequenced in a study of blood T cell repertoires in COVID-19. The method was immunoSEQ multiplex PCR; TCRdb's version includes in-frame clones alone and lacks a portion of them. The data contain tens of thousands of clones, about 91% of them singletons. Sequenced sample: peripheral blood. These receptors originate from a man aged 35-49 years with COVID-19, enrolled during active disease.

The chain is built from TRBV9 and TRBJ1-2; TRBD1 might be the D (5 bases). Germline CDR1 SGDLS, CDR2 YYNGEE. This CDR3 region has 15 residues. The V end lost 5 bases, the J end lost 0 bases, and 14 bases lay between the germline ends. CDR3 residues: CASRGPDRANYGYTF. CDR3 DNA: TGTGCCAGCAGGGGGCCGGACCGAGCTAACTATGGCTACACCTTC.

J is TRBJ1-5 and V is TRBV7-8; D uncertain. The CDR3 spans 16 residues. V lost 5 bases and J 2 bases, leaving 16 bases between the germline ends. Germline CDR1 SGHVS, CDR2 FQNEAQ. The CDR3 DNA is TGTGCCAGCAGCCCCCAGTCCGGGGATGGCAATCAGCCCCAGCATTTT. Translation gives CASSPQSGDGNQPQHF.

This chain links TRBV11-2 with TRBJ1-2; the match to TRBD1 covers 7 bases. The CDR3 covers 14 residues. Losses at the gene ends were 5 bases for V and 4 bases for J; bases not matched to a gene: 7. Germline CDR1 SGHAT, CDR2 FQNNGV. The CDR3 reads CASSRTGQTYGYTF. The CDR3 DNA sequence: TGTGCCAGCAGCCGAACGGGACAGACCTATGGCTACACCTTC.

The chain recombines TRBV9 with TRBJ2-6, with TRBD1 identical over 7 bases. Germline values: CDR1 SGDLS, CDR2 YYNGEE. This CDR3 region has 16 residues. With 3 bases clipped from V and 1 base from J, the junction kept 4 bases outside the gene matches. As DNA, the CDR3 is TGTGCCAGCAGCGAGAGGACAGGTTCTGGGGCCAACGTCCTGACTTTC. It is translated as CASSERTGSGANVLTF. Full variable domain (missing parts from reference TRBV9 and TRBJ2-6): DSGVTQTPKHLITATGQRVTLRCSPRSGDLSVYWYQQSLDQGLQFLIQYYNGEERAKGNILERFSAQQFPDLHSELNLSSLELGDSALYFCASSERTGSGANVLTFGAGSRLTVL.

The chain uses TRBV28 and TRBJ1-4, with TRBD1 matching over 7 bases. The CDR3 contains 14 residues. Losses at the gene ends were 3 bases for V and 8 bases for J; bases not matched to a gene: 6. CDR1 and CDR2 (germline): MDHEN, SYDVKM. CDR3 sequence: CASSLIQGREKLFF. The CDR3 DNA reads TGTGCCAGCAGTTTGATACAGGGGAGGGAAAAACTGTTTTTT. The full variable domain, its missing parts supplied by reference TRBV28 and TRBJ1-4, is DVKVTQSSRYLVKRTGEKVFLECVQDMDHENMFWYRQDPGLGLRLIYFSYDVKMKEKGDIPEGYSVSREKKERFSLILESASTNQTSMYLCASSLIQGREKLFFGSGTQLSVL.

Concerning this clone: The junction and the germline gene differ at one end; a read error may be behind it. The chain joins TRBV3-1 (or the pseudogene TRBV3-2) to TRBJ2-7; perhaps TRBD1 as D (6 bases). The CDR3 sequence is 13 residues long. Germline V gives CDR1 LGHDT, CDR2 YNNKEL (reference sequence). CDR3 DNA: TGTGCCAGTAGCCTAAACCACAGGGACGAGCAGTACTTC. Residues: CASSLNHRDEQYF.

The chain is built from TRBV6-5 and TRBJ1-2; D not certain. Germline-derived CDR1 and CDR2 are MNHEY and SVGAGI. V was clipped by 5 bases and J by 4 bases, with 11 bases between them. The CDR3 covers 13 residues. In DNA form, the CDR3 reads TGTGCCAGCAGTCCACAGAACTTCTATGGCTACACCTTC. Protein sequence: CASSPQNFYGYTF.

The CDR3, as DNA: TGTGCCAGCTCAGGCAGGGGGTCTAATTCACCCCTCCACTTT. It codes for CASSGRGSNSPLHF. V usage is TRBV18 and J usage is TRBJ1-6, with 7 bases fitting TRBD1. This CDR3 comprises 14 residues. CDR1 is KGHSH, CDR2 LQKENI, per germline. J was trimmed by 6 bases and V by 5 bases; bases with no gene match: 4.

Here the CDR3 DNA reads TGTGCCAGCAGCCAAAGGGACAGGGGATACGAGCAGTACTTC. Amino acid sequence: CASSQRDRGYEQYF. V is TRBV3-1 (or the pseudogene TRBV3-2) and J is TRBJ2-7, with 10 bases that match TRBD1. V lost 2 bases to trimming and J lost 4 bases; unmatched junction nucleotides: 2. This CDR3 contains 14 residues. Germline CDR1 and CDR2: LGHDT and YNNKEL (reference sequence).

V is TRBV7-2 and J is TRBJ1-5; no firm D call. Germline loops: CDR1 SGHTA, CDR2 FQGNSA. This CDR3 spans 14 amino acids. V lost 5 bases and J lost 3, with 11 bases in between. DNA for the CDR3: TGTGCCAGCAGCCTGGGAGGGATCAATCAGCCCCAGCATTTT. Residues: CASSLGGINQPQHF.

The rearrangement uses TRBV2 and TRBJ1-2, with unresolved D. This CDR3 spans 12 amino acids. V gave up 7 bases and J gave up 7 bases, with 13 bases separating them. The V gene's germline CDR1 is SNHLY and CDR2 FYNNEI. This CDR3 is CASTPEEGGYTF. The CDR3 nucleotides read TGTGCCAGCACCCCCGAGGAGGGTGGCTACACCTTC.

A few counts support this clone. The chain has TRBV6-5 and TRBJ2-1; TRBD2 agrees at 12 bases. This CDR3 is built from 13 residues. Germline-derived CDR1 and CDR2 are MNHEY and SVGAGI. V was clipped by 5 bases and J by 7 bases; unmatched bases: 0. The CDR3, as DNA: TGTGCCAGCAGTCTAGCGGGGGGGAATGAGCAGTTCTTC. Its protein is CASSLAGGNEQFF.

This chain joins TRBV21-1 and TRBJ2-1; the table's D call of TRBD1 was not tested on the DNA. TRBV21-1 is a recognized pseudogene. The CDR3 is made up of 17 amino acids. The CDR3 sequence is CASSPRQGMCLSNEQFF. The CDR3 coding sequence is TGTGCCAGCAGCCCGCGACAGGGAATGTGTTTGTCCAATGAGCAGTTCTTC.

The gene calls are TRBV27 and TRBJ2-1; possibly TRBD2 for D (6 bases). In germline, CDR1 is MNHEY, CDR2 SMNVEV (reference sequence). V was trimmed by 6 bases and J by 9 bases, leaving 12 bases between them. The CDR3 sequence is 12 residues long. CDR3 sequence: CASRTQAGEQFF. In nucleotides, the CDR3 is TGTGCCAGCAGAACTCAAGCGGGTGAGCAGTTCTTC.

This clone has just one count. The rearrangement links TRBV6-5 to TRBJ1-1; 9 bases match TRBD1. After removal of 8 bases from V and 6 bases from J, the junction contained 7 bases not matched to a gene. This CDR3 is built from 13 residues. Germline V lookup: CDR1 MNHEY, CDR2 SVGAGI. The CDR3 sequence is CASRRDRVSEAFF. In DNA, the CDR3 is TGTGCCAGCCGAAGGGACAGGGTTTCTGAAGCTTTCTTT.

This rearrangement joins TRBV5-1 to TRBJ2-5; 11 positions match TRBD2. The CDR3 totals 17 residues. From germline, CDR1 is SGHRS and CDR2 YFSETQ. Losses at the gene ends were 0 bases for V and 1 base for J; bases not matched to a gene: 5. In DNA form, the CDR3 reads TGCGCCAGCAGCTTGGCAGCTAGCGGGGGGATCCAAGAGACCCAGTACTTC. Translated, it gives CASSLAASGGIQETQYF. Complete variable domain (other parts from reference TRBV5-1 and TRBJ2-5): KAGVTQTPRYLIKTRGQQVTLSCSPISGHRSVSWYQQTPGQGLQFLFEYFSETQRNKGNFPGRFSGRQFSNSRSEMNVSTLELGDSALYLCASSLAASGGIQETQYFGPGTRLLVL.